This T cell receptor beta chain emerged from a study of graft-versus-host responses after intestinal transplantation. Study in general: Once they had received anti-thymocyte globulin induction, all recipients took tacrolimus and steroids for about 3 years. General study results and limits: The recipient marrow held GvH clones, and some of them showed up first in ileum or blood.

This clone was recorded only once. Its specificity is not known. This table comes from immunoSEQ multiplex PCR, and its TCRdb copy is limited to in-frame clones, with some not included. The data show about 97,000 clones, about nine tenths seen once. Germline-derived CDR1 and CDR2 are WNHNN and SYGVQD (reference sequence). J gave up 0 bases and V 4 bases, and 9 bases lay outside the gene matches. This CDR3 is built from 18 residues. The sample consisted of unstimulated CD4+ T cells sorted from spleen or lymph node cells, taken before transplant. The chain has TRBV10-1 and TRBJ2-1; 10 bases align to TRBD2. This clonotype was obtained from a human donor who was the organ donor for an intestinal transplant. The CDR3 DNA reads TGCGCCAGCAGTGGCGCTAGCGGGGGCCCGAGCTCCTACAATGAGCAGTTCTTC. Translated, it gives CASSGASGGPSSYNEQFF.